The 24 T cell receptor beta chains below were found in one sample sequenced in a study of T cells in Graves' hyperthyroidism and ophthalmopathy. Researchers amplified the TCR beta CDR3 regions from RNA transcripts. HTBI primers were used for first-round RT-PCR of the TCR CDR3. Via MiXCR, TCRdb re-called the multiplex PCR reads, giving one row per CDR3 protein. The table has about half a million distinct CDR3 sequences, about a fifth seen once; the top ten hold 26%. Sequencing was carried out using blood. All receptors derive from a man in his late teens or twenties with Graves' hyperthyroidism.

A remark on this clonotype: A read error may explain this, as a much larger clone is one base away. V and J are TRBV19 and TRBJ1-1, with D possibly matching TRBD1 (5 bases). Looked up from germline, CDR1 is LNHDA and CDR2 is SQIVND (reference sequence). The CDR3 has 12 residues. Here the CDR3 reads CASRNRHTEAVF. For the CDR3, the DNA is TGTGCCAGTAGGAACAGGCACACTGAAGCTGTCTTT.

A remark on this clonotype: The CDR3 ends on some other residue instead of the conserved phenylalanine or tryptophan, so this is likely a read error. It is unclear where the CDR3 begins or ends on the DNA, so no DNA is shown, and the CDR3 is as TCRdb lists it. V is TRBV19 and J is TRBJ1-1; the D call of TRBD1 is as the table states it, not checked on the DNA. Germline V gene sequence: CDR1 LNHDA, CDR2 SQIVND (reference sequence). The CDR3 adds up to 13 amino acids, both ends counted. The CDR3: CASKGIGYTEACL.

This clonotype was observed at least ten times. The chain recombines TRBV18 with TRBJ1-2; 8 positions agree with TRBD1. V was pared by 1 base and J by 4 bases, with 5 bases of the junction left unmatched. The germline CDR1 and CDR2 sequences are KGHSH and LQKENI. This CDR3 spans 15 amino acids. CDR3 residues: CASSPQDRVSYGYTF. CDR3 DNA sequence: TGTGCCAGCTCACCACAGGACAGGGTATCCTATGGCTACACCTTC. The full variable domain, with the rest looked up from reference TRBV18 and TRBJ1-2, is NAGVMQNPRHLVRRRGQEARLRCSPMKGHSHVYWYRQLPEEGLKFMVYLQKENIIDESGMPKERFSAEFPKEGPSILRIQQVVRGDSAAYFCASSPQDRVSYGYTFGSGTRLTVV.

In regard to this clonotype: This could be a read error, since a much larger clone is one nucleotide away. The chain links TRBV2 to TRBJ2-7; 9 nucleotides align to TRBD2. The CDR3 spans 19 residues. Germline V gene sequence: CDR1 SNHLY, CDR2 FYNNEI. J gave up 4 bases and V 3 bases, and 19 bases lay outside the gene matches. CDR3 amino acids: CASSEGWGVGLATPYEQYF. The CDR3 DNA reads as TGTGCCAGCAGTGAGGGGTGGGGCGTAGGACTAGCGACCCCTTACGAGCAGTACTTC.

There are many counts of this clonotype. V usage is TRBV6-1 and J usage is TRBJ2-2; TRBD1 or TRBD2 may be the D gene (5 bases each). The CDR3 has 16 residues. Trimming took 5 bases from V and 6 from J, leaving 19 bases between them. Germline CDR1 is MNHNS and CDR2 is SASEGT. Here the CDR3 DNA reads TGTGCCAGCAGTCCCCTGGGACGCATAATGGCCGGGGAGCTGTTTTTT. Amino acids: CASSPLGRIMAGELFF.

There are many counts of this clonotype. As DNA, the CDR3 is TGTGCCAGCAGCTTGGATATGTATCAGCCCCAGCATTTT. This sequence encodes CASSLDMYQPQHF. V usage is TRBV5-5 and J usage is TRBJ1-5; no clear D gene. The CDR3 covers 13 residues. Germline CDR1 and CDR2: SGHKS and YYEKEE (reference sequence). Trimming left V 0 bases short and J 5 bases short, with 6 bases between.

V is TRBV12-3 or TRBV12-4 and J is TRBJ1-2; maybe TRBD1 (6 bases). Trimming stripped 8 bases from V and 5 bases from J, with 12 bases between. This CDR3 spans 12 amino acids. The CDR3 coding sequence is TGTGCCAGCGCCTGGACAGCTTATGGCTACACCTTC. This codes for CASAWTAYGYTF.

This clonotype was detected many times. CDR3 nucleotide sequence: TGTGCCAGCAGCGGTAGCCCGGGGGGCTACACCTTC. Translating gives CASSGSPGGYTF. The genes are TRBV12-3 or TRBV12-4 and TRBJ1-2; D is unresolved. The CDR3 totals 12 residues. Trimming took 6 bases from V and 8 from J, leaving 13 bases between them.

This clonotype was seen more than once but under ten times. The chain uses TRBV5-1 and TRBJ2-7; 9 bases are shared with TRBD1. V trimming: 0 bases; J trimming: 5 bases; junction bases outside the gene matches: 9. Germline loops: CDR1 SGHRS, CDR2 YFSETQ. This CDR3 has 16 amino acids. CDR3 in DNA: TGCGCCAGCAGCTTGGGATTCCGGGACAGGGCACACGAGCAGTACTTC. Its protein is CASSLGFRDRAHEQYF.

This clonotype was seen repeatedly, ten times or more. The chain is built from TRBV7-9 and TRBJ1-1; D might be TRBD1 (5 bases). In germline, CDR1 is SEHNR, CDR2 FQNEAQ (reference sequence). The CDR3 loop spans 15 amino acids. V gave up 6 bases and J gave up 2 bases, with 16 bases separating them. The CDR3: CASSRPGGINTEAFF. The CDR3 DNA sequence: TGTGCCAGCAGTCGTCCTGGGGGGATTAACACTGAAGCTTTCTTT.

In this sample, this clonotype turned up many times. The DNA of the CDR3 is TGTGCCAGCATCTCCAGGGGGCATCCGAGGGCCAACACTGAAGCTTTCTTT. Its translation is CASISRGHPRANTEAFF. The chain has TRBV27 and TRBJ1-1, with TRBD1 identical over 8 bases. The CDR3 loop spans 17 amino acids. Losses at the gene ends were 7 bases for V and 2 bases for J; bases not matched to a gene: 15. Germline CDR1 reads MNHEY; CDR2 reads SMNVEV (reference sequence).

This clonotype was seen ten or more times. The rearrangement joins TRBV6-1 to TRBJ1-1; D is unresolved. Germline loops: CDR1 MNHNS, CDR2 SASEGT. The CDR3 totals 13 residues. V lost 0 bases to trimming and J lost 6 bases, with 8 bases between them. The CDR3 spells CASSEAFRSEAFF. CDR3 nucleotide sequence: TGTGCCAGCAGTGAAGCATTTCGCTCTGAAGCTTTCTTT.

This clonotype was seen a handful of times. The J gene is TRBJ2-6, the V gene TRBV5-6; TRBD1 might be the D (6 bases). The CDR3 totals 16 residues. Germline lookup yields CDR1 SGHDT and CDR2 YYEEEE. With 9 bases removed from V and 0 bases from J, the gap between germline ends came to 16 bases. The CDR3 protein is CATHKTGLSGANVLTF. The CDR3 DNA follows: TGTGCCACGCATAAAACAGGGCTCTCTGGGGCCAACGTCCTGACTTTC.

This clonotype was observed a handful of times. The V gene is TRBV27, the J gene TRBJ2-2; 9 nucleotides match TRBD2. V trimming: 0 bases; J trimming: 7 bases; junction bases outside the gene matches: 6. CDR3 size: 16 residues. CDR1 is MNHEY, CDR2 SMNVEV, per germline (reference sequence). The CDR3, as DNA: TGTGCCAGCAGTTTATCAGCGGGGGGAATTATCGGGGAGCTGTTTTTT. Its translation is CASSLSAGGIIGELFF.

This clonotype was recorded at least ten times. V gene TRBV7-6 combines with J gene TRBJ2-2, with D hard to call. The V end lost 1 base, the J end lost 3 bases, and 12 bases lay between the germline ends. There are 16 residues in the CDR3. CDR1 and CDR2 from the germline V gene are SGHVS and FNYEAQ. The CDR3 spells CASSLGSRIYTGELFF. The CDR3 DNA reads as TGTGCCAGCAGCTTAGGCTCGCGGATATACACCGGGGAGCTGTTTTTT. Supplemented by reference TRBV7-6 and TRBJ2-2, the full variable domain reads GAGVSQSPRYKVTKRGQDVALRCDPISGHVSLYWYRQALGQGPEFLTYFNYEAQQDKSGLPNDRFSAERPEGSISTLTIQRTEQRDSAMYRCASSLGSRIYTGELFFGEGSRLTVL.

This clonotype has ten or more counts. The chain is built from TRBV29-1 and TRBJ1-1; D perhaps matches TRBD1 (5 bases). Germline V gene data show CDR1 as SQVTM and CDR2 as ANQGSEA. Trimming pared 1 base from V and 6 bases from J, leaving 6 bases between. This CDR3 has 11 amino acids. Written as DNA, the CDR3 is TGCAGCGTTGAAGGGGGGGCTGAAGCTTTCTTT. As protein: CSVEGGAEAFF.

At least ten counts were recorded for this clonotype. The chain links TRBV11-2 to TRBJ1-3; D unresolved. This CDR3 spans 14 amino acids. Germline V gene sequence: CDR1 SGHAT, CDR2 FQNNGV. The V end was cut by 4 bases, the J end by 0 bases, with 7 bases between. This CDR3 is CASSSDNSGNTIYF. CDR3 DNA sequence: TGTGCCAGCAGCTCCGATAACTCTGGAAACACCATATATTTT.

This clonotype showed up many times. A read error may account for a junction end that differs from germline. The rearrangement joins TRBV12-3 or TRBV12-4 to TRBJ2-7; 8 bases map to TRBD2. The CDR3 runs 14 residues. The CDR3: CASSVAGLPYEQYF. CDR3 nucleotides: TGTGCCAGCAGTGTAGCGGGACTCCCCTACGAGCAGTACTTC.

There are many counts of this clonotype. This sequence joins TRBV6-5 and TRBJ2-7; TRBD1 matches at 8 bases. J was trimmed by 5 bases and V by 4 bases; bases with no gene match: 7. This CDR3 comprises 14 residues. Germline V gene data show CDR1 as MNHEY and CDR2 as SVGAGI. The CDR3 DNA is TGTGCCAGCAGTTGGACAGGGACAGGAGACGAGCAGTACTTC. Encoded protein: CASSWTGTGDEQYF.

The chain uses TRBV6-1 and TRBJ2-5; D is unclear. V lost 5 bases to trimming and J lost 1 base, with 8 bases between them. This CDR3 comprises 13 residues. The germline CDR1 and CDR2 sequences are MNHNS and SASEGT. The CDR3 nucleotides are TGTGCCAGCAGTATGCCCGCCCAAGAGACCCAGTACTTC. This codes for CASSMPAQETQYF.

A few counts support this clonotype. The J gene is TRBJ2-7, the V gene TRBV2; 8 bases are shared with TRBD1. The CDR3 sequence is 15 residues long. Trimming at V came to 4 bases and at J to 4 bases, leaving 9 bases not matched to a gene. Germline loops: CDR1 SNHLY, CDR2 FYNNEI. As DNA, the CDR3 is TGTGCCAGCAGTGGAGGGGGCAGGGGGCTTTACGAGCAGTACTTC. It is translated as CASSGGGRGLYEQYF. The whole variable domain, remainder taken from reference TRBV2 and TRBJ2-7, is EPEVTQTPSHQVTQMGQEVILRCVPISNHLYFYWYRQILGQKVEFLVSFYNNEISEKSEIFDDQFSVERPDGSNFTLKIRSTKLEDSAMYFCASSGGGRGLYEQYFGPGTRLTVT.

The table lists this clonotype with many counts. This chain joins TRBV20-1 and TRBJ1-1, with TRBD1 identical over 7 bases. V lost 5 bases to trimming and J lost 5 bases; unmatched junction nucleotides: 8. This CDR3 region has 13 residues. Per the germline V gene, CDR1 is DFQATT and CDR2 is SNEGSKA (reference sequence). The CDR3 here is CSASRQGGTEAFF. CDR3 nucleotide sequence: TGCAGTGCTTCGCGACAGGGAGGAACTGAAGCTTTCTTT.

This clonotype was seen repeatedly, ten times or more. V usage is TRBV15 and J usage is TRBJ2-7; 7 bases match TRBD2. Germline CDR1 reads LNHNV; CDR2 reads YYDKDF (reference sequence). With 3 bases clipped from V and 4 bases from J, the junction kept 9 bases outside the gene matches. This CDR3 is 15 amino acids long. As DNA, the CDR3 is TGTGCCACCAGCAGGGAGCGGGGAACGTGGTACGAGCAGTACTTC. Its protein is CATSRERGTWYEQYF.

This clonotype was recorded a few times. This chain joins TRBV30 and TRBJ2-5; no clear D gene. CDR3 length equals 14 residues. The V and J ends lost 5 bases and 2 bases respectively, with 15 bases between them. CDR1 is GTSNPN and CDR2 is SVGIG in the germline V gene (reference sequence). CDR3 DNA: TGTGCCTGGGGGTGGGTAGTGCCACAAGAGACCCAGTACTTC. It yields the protein CAWGWVVPQETQYF. The full variable domain, rest sourced from reference TRBV30 and TRBJ2-5, is SQTIHQWPATLVQPVGSPLSLECTVEGTSNPNLYWYRQAAGRGLQLLFYSVGIGQISSEVPQNLSASRPQDRQFILSSKKLLLSDSGFYLCAWGWVVPQETQYFGPGTRLLVL.